Detailed here is one T cell receptor beta chain. What antigen it recognizes has not been identified. Qualities for individual bases were not recorded, and no much larger clone is one base off. The donors were healthy, HIV-negative adults who had no recently reported acute infections or vaccinations. All donors were Caucasian adults living in Nashville, Tennessee, USA. Magnetic negative selection was used to enrich CD4+ T cells, after which naive cells were positively selected on CD45RA and the negative fraction became the memory subset. After blood collection by leukapheresis, PBMCs were isolated using Ficoll-Histopaque density gradient centrifugation and then cryopreserved in the vapor phase of liquid nitrogen. Analytical flow cytometry was used to check the purity and quantity of every magnetically sorted T cell population. Each sorted fraction had its genomic DNA isolated and then quantified by UV absorbance on a Nanodrop 2000c.

The CDR3, cysteine through phenylalanine, is 15 amino acids long. The kept DNA is CDR3 alone, 45 bases in frame from the first base. V lost 1 base and J lost 3 bases; the stretch between them is 12 bases long. According to the germline V gene, CDR1 reads KGHSH and CDR2 reads LQKENI. The sample is drawn from a study of shared clonotypes between healthy human individuals (dated by TCRdb to 2018 to 2021). Looking at the study overall: Two women and three men aged 18 to 49 years were included in the cohort. For each donor, three plates each were used for CD4 naive and CD4 memory, two plates were used for CD8 naive, and one plate was used for CD8 memory. Blood TCR repertoires of roughly five healthy adults were deeply sequenced to estimate repertoire size and the extent of clonotype sharing between individuals. Libraries were prepared and TCR repertoires were sequenced by different laboratories using diverse techniques, in order to increase sequencing depth and limit assay-specific biases. Per donor, leukapheresis produced somewhere between about 0.94 and 10 billion PBMCs. The paper's findings and limits, for the study overall: Pairwise subsampling indicated that sequencing depth was expected to affect the degree of clonotype sharing among donors. The small number of donors limited the genetic and exposure-history diversity represented. Compared with non-shared clonotypes, clonotypes shared by all four sorted-subset donors had higher generation probabilities. Rarefaction of sorted-subset datasets indicated incomplete sequencing despite the large sequencing depth. Approximately 4.8% of naive CD4, 3.5% of naive CD8, roughly 2.4% of memory CD4, and about 0.4% of memory CD8 clonotypes were shared across several donors. Sampling was limited to blood, and TCR repertoires in tissue likely differ from TCR repertoires in blood. Naive subsets generally had larger estimated clonotype richness than memory subsets.

TCR CDR3 regions were amplified from genomic DNA by multiplex PCR using the deep immunoSEQ assay. Genomic DNA extracted from each cell subset was distributed evenly over all wells of several immunoSEQ 96-well plates, and each plate served as one replicate. For sorted subsets, each replicate PCR was loaded with roughly 0.2 ug genomic DNA, equivalent to 30,000 to 35,000 T cell genomes. Purified libraries were quantified with a Qubit 3.0 fluorometer, sized on a Bioanalyzer 2100, and re-quantified with the KAPA Library Quantification kit. Every immunoSEQ 96-well plate was sequenced on a separate single-read 150-cycle Illumina NextSeq 550 flow cell. In the original analysis: The immunoSEQ output contained only junctional sequences without quality scores, so filtering could not match that applied to full-length reads. Sequences were annotated with PyIR, a Python wrapper for IgBLAST v1.9, and V/J genes and CDR3 were assigned using IMGT germline references. Reads were removed for weak V/J assignments (E-value above 1e-6), missing CDR3, stop codons, out-of-frame junctions, or ambiguous translated residues. V3J clonotypes were defined as sequences sharing an identical inferred V gene, J gene, and CDR3 amino acid sequence. To compute the percentage overlap between repertoires, the number of shared unique clonotypes was divided by the size of the smaller repertoire. RTK rarefaction, the Chao1 estimator, and Recon v2.1 estimates of unobserved clonotypes were used to assess repertoire richness. Generation probabilities for all TCRbeta clonotypes obtained by the gDNA method from several donors were computed using OLGA. TCRdb obtained this table from immuneACCESS and retained in-frame rearrangements with V and J assigned. These tables miss some clones; where compared with another copy, unresolved V genes account for less than half of the shortfall, and the remainder is unexplained. V and J calls and clone size come straight from that table; D and trimming were deduced from the DNA. This sample lists over a million clones; around 76% were detected once. The ten largest clones represent 1.4% to 1.5% of the sample.

The V and J segments used are TRBV18 and TRBJ2-5; no D gene call is confident. The sequenced material came from memory CD4+ T cells sorted from blood. Interpreted using the paper, the cell subset or site label stands for: CD45RA-negative fraction. This sequence was found in a man aged 18 to 35 in good health. The CDR3 region has the sequence CASSPQNSAKETQYF. The nucleotide sequence reads TGTGCCAGCTCACCACAAAACAGCGCCAAAGAGACCCAGTACTTC.